Listed here is a single T cell receptor beta chain. This specimen comes from a study of blood T cell repertoires in COVID-19. V lost 10 bases and J lost 4; bases outside the gene matches: 9. This CDR3 spans 15 amino acids. CDR1 is LNHDA and CDR2 is SQIVND in the germline V gene (reference sequence). Clones were read by immunoSEQ multiplex PCR, and TCRdb kept only the in-frame ones, dropping some. The table includes 88,000 or so clones, approximately 86% detected once. The sequenced sample was peripheral blood. The origin of this receptor is a man in his 60s with acute or convalescent COVID-19. V is TRBV19 and J is TRBJ2-5, with 13 bases that match TRBD2. The CDR3 loop is CATGLAGSGRETQYF. The CDR3, as DNA: TGTGCCACGGGACTAGCGGGATCCGGGAGAGAGACCCAGTACTTC.